This TCR beta chain emerged from a study of T cells in Graves' hyperthyroidism and ophthalmopathy. Amplification of TCR beta CDR3 regions used RNA as the template. Using the HTBI primer set, a first-round RT-PCR was run on the TCR CDR3. TCRdb re-analysed the multiplex PCR reads in MiXCR, keeping a single row per CDR3 protein. The sample contains about 600,000 distinct CDR3 sequences, approximately 15% of which appear only once. This clonotype was detected many times. Deletions cut 0 bases from V and 1 base from J, with 13 bases between. The CDR3 is made up of 16 amino acids. Germline V gives CDR1 SGHRS, CDR2 YFSETQ.

The specimen sequenced was blood. The receptor comes from a woman between 18 and 29 years old with Graves' ophthalmopathy. The chain links TRBV5-1 to TRBJ1-1; D ambiguous. CDR3 bases: TGCGCCAGCAGCTTGGAGTCGGCGGGGAGGAACACTGAAGCTTTCTTT. Translated, it gives CASSLESAGRNTEAFF.